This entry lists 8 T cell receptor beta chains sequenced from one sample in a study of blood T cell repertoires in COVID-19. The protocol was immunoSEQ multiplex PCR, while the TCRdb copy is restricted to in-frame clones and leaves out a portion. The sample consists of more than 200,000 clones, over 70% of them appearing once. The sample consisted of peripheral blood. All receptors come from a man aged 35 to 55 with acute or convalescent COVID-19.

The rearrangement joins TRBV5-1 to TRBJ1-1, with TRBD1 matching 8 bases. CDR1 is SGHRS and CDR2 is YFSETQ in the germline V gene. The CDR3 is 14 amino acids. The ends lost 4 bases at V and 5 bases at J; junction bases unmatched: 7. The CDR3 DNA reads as TGCGCCAGCAGCCCCAGACAGGGGTTGACTGAAGCTTTCTTT. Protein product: CASSPRQGLTEAFF.

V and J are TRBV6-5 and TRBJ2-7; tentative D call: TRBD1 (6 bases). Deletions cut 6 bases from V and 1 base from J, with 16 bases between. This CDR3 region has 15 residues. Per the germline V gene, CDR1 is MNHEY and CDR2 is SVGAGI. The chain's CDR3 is CASRLGNRASYEQYF. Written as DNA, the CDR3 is TGTGCCAGCAGATTAGGGAACAGGGCGTCCTACGAGCAGTACTTC.

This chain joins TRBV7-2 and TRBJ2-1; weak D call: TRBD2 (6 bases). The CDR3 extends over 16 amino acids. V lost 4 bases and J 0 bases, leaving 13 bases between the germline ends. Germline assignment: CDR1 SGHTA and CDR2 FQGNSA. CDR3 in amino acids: CASSSGLASSYNEQFF. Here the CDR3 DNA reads TGTGCCAGCAGCTCGGGACTGGCAAGCTCCTACAATGAGCAGTTCTTC.

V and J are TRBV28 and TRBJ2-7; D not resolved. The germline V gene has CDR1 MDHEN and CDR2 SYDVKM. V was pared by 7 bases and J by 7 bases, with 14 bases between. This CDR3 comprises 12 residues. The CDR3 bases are TGTGCCAGCAATCCAGGCTTACGAGAGCAGTACTTC. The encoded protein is CASNPGLREQYF.

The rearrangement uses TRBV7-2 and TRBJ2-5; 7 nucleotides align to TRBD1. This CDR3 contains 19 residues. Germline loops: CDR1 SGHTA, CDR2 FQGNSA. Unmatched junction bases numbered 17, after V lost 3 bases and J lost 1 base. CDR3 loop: CASSFPDRRTMFGQETQYF. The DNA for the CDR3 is TGTGCCAGCAGCTTCCCGGACAGGAGGACCATGTTCGGCCAAGAGACCCAGTACTTC.

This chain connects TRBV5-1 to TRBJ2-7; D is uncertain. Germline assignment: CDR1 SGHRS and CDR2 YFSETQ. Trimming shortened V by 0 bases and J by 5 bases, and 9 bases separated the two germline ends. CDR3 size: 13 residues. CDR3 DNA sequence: TGCGCCAGCAGCTTGGGCGCAGGAAACGAGCAGTACTTC. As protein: CASSLGAGNEQYF. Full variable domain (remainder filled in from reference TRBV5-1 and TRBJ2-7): KAGVTQTPRYLIKTRGQQVTLSCSPISGHRSVSWYQQTPGQGLQFLFEYFSETQRNKGNFPGRFSGRQFSNSRSEMNVSTLELGDSALYLCASSLGAGNEQYFGPGTRLTVT.

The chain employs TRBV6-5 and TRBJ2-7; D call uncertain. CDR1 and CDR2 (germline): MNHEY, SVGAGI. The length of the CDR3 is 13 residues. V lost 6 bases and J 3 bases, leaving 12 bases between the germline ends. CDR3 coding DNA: TGTGCCAGCAGGGCAGACATCGGCTACGAGCAGTACTTC. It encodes CASRADIGYEQYF.

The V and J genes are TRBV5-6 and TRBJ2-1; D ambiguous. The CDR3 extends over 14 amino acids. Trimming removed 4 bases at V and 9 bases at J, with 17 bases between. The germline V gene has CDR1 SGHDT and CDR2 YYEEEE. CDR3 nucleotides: TGTGCCAGCAGCCCGAGACCTAGTTTCGGTGAGCAGTTCTTC. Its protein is CASSPRPSFGEQFF.